This T cell receptor (beta chain) was sequenced during a study of neurological immune-mediated disorders. Study-level results: None of the CDR3 amino acid sequences in expanded clones turned up in more than one subject, which points to private repertoires in all groups.

Unsorted libraries came from 2 million PBMCs stored at -80 °C. This clonotype was detected many times. What it binds is unknown. Each TCR transcript was tagged with a 10-nucleotide random UMI during 5'RACE. Over 190 million TCR-beta sequences (from 15-18 subjects) were yielded by each sequencing run. TCRdb processed the 5' RACE reads anew with MiXCR; each CDR3 protein has one entry. The sample has about 59,000 distinct CDR3 sequences; about 13% are singletons. Germline assignment: CDR1 SGHRS and CDR2 YFSETQ. The V and J ends lost 6 bases and 7 bases, in that order; junction bases with no gene match: 8. This CDR3 has 15 amino acids.

This TCR came from a woman in her sixties or seventies with HTLV-1-associated myelopathy (HAM/TSP). The rearrangement joins TRBV5-1 to TRBJ2-2, with 11 bases matching TRBD2. The specimen was PBMCs. CDR3 protein: CASKTLAGAIGELFF. CDR3 coding DNA: TGCGCCAGCAAAACACTAGCGGGAGCTATCGGGGAGCTGTTTTTT.